The following is a TCR beta chain sequence with its context. These data belong to a study of blood T cell repertoires in COVID-19. Study as a whole: The analysed material was cDNA or gDNA that came from T cells, B-cell-depleted T cells, or PBMCs.

The CDR3 is 13 residues long. V was pared by 6 bases and J by 8 bases, with 16 bases between. The germline V gene has CDR1 MDHEN and CDR2 SYDVKM. Clones were read by immunoSEQ multiplex PCR, and TCRdb kept only the in-frame ones, dropping some. The sample yields about 150,000 clones, roughly 84% seen once. What was sequenced was peripheral blood. This chain uses TRBV28 with TRBJ1-2; a possible D gene is TRBD1 (6 bases). This clonotype originated in a man between 60 and 75 years old with COVID-19, enrolled during active disease. The CDR3 DNA reads as TGTGCCAGCAGACCAACAGGGCCCGGCGGCTACACCTTC. Residues: CASRPTGPGGYTF.